This T cell receptor beta chain originates from a study of blood T cell repertoires in COVID-19. Generated by immunoSEQ multiplex PCR, the TCRdb table keeps only in-frame clones and is missing some. Of under 150,000 clones listed, 85% are singletons. With 2 bases clipped from V and 0 bases from J, the junction kept 1 base outside the gene matches. The CDR3 spans 16 residues. The germline gives CDR1 SGHRS, CDR2 YFSETQ. The sample consisted of PBMCs or T cells enriched from blood (not recorded which). The rearrangement uses TRBV5-1 and TRBJ2-2; the match to TRBD2 covers 10 bases. This sequence was found in a woman between 35 and 50 years old who had recovered from COVID-19. The CDR3 reads CASSFGTSANTGELFF. The CDR3 coding sequence is TGCGCCAGCAGCTTTGGGACTAGCGCGAACACCGGGGAGCTGTTTTTT.